The present TCR beta chain was sequenced within a study of T cell changes during pregnancy in multiple sclerosis. The CDR3 length is 18 residues. The germline V gene encodes CDR1 MGHRA and CDR2 YSYEKL. Deletions cut 0 bases from V and 0 bases from J, with 12 bases between. TCRdb's table, derived via immunoSEQ multiplex PCR, lists solely in-frame clones and lacks some. The sample shows tens of thousands of clones, 70% to 90% of them seen only once. The chain employs TRBV4-1 and TRBJ1-6; D gene uncertain. The sequence was collected from a female donor in good health, enrolled as a control in a pregnancy study. The input for sequencing was CD8+ T cells from peripheral blood mononuclear cells, taken after pregnancy. The CDR3 DNA sequence: TGCGCCAGCAGCCAAGATTCGGCGGAGAGCTCCTATAATTCACCCCTCCACTTT. It encodes CASSQDSAESSYNSPLHF.